This is a list of T cell receptor beta chains from one sample in a study of identical twins. TCRdb re-called the 5' RACE reads through MiXCR, storing one row per CDR3 protein. The data hold about 290,000 distinct CDR3 sequences, with roughly 8.6% observed a single time. This same sample was also part of a study on yellow fever vaccine responses in identical twins.

Source material: CD8+ T cells sorted from blood. The origin of the receptors is a woman aged 18-29 years in good health. Both conserved end residues are part of each CDR3. Fields, in order: V gene, D gene, J gene, clone size, CDR3 DNA, CDR3 protein. A D gene is named only where the DNA matches it firmly. Expanded clones are given a class, and other clones once, few, many or no size at all.

>TRBV6-2/TRBV6-3|.|TRBJ2-2|few
TGTGCCAGCAGTGCGCAGGGTAGGGAGACCGGGGAGCTGTTTTTT
CASSAQGRETGELFF
>TRBV29-1|.|TRBJ2-1|many
TGCAGCGTTGGGGCTAAAGAGCAGTTCTTC
CSVGAKEQFF
>TRBV5-5|.|TRBJ2-7|.
TGTGCCAGCAGCTTGTGGGGGTTCGAGCAGTACTTC
CASSLWGFEQYF
>TRBV6-5|TRBD2|TRBJ2-5|.
TGTGCCAGCAGTTATTTCGCGGGGGGGCGAGAGACCCAGTACTTC
CASSYFAGGRETQYF
>TRBV3-1|TRBD2|TRBJ2-1|.
TGTGCCAGCAGCCAAGTGACTAGCGGGACCAATGAGCAGTTCTTC
CASSQVTSGTNEQFF
>TRBV4-1|TRBD1|TRBJ2-7|few
TGCGCCAGCAGTCTAAAGATTCCGGGACAGGGAGGATACGAGCAGTACTTC
CASSLKIPGQGGYEQYF
>TRBV6-1|.|TRBJ2-1|many
TGTGCCAGCAGTGCGCCAGCGCTTAGCTCCTACAATGAGCAGTTCTTC
CASSAPALSSYNEQFF
>TRBV6-2/TRBV6-3|TRBD1|TRBJ1-1|many
TGTGCCAGCAGTTTCGACCCAGAGACAGGGATCAACACTGAAGCTTTCTTT
CASSFDPETGINTEAFF
>TRBV20-1|TRBD2|TRBJ2-1|.
TGCAGTGCTAGAGTGACGGGAGGGGACAATGAGCAGTTCTTC
CSARVTGGDNEQFF
>TRBV20-1|.|TRBJ2-5|.
TGCAGTGCTAGAGGACTAGTCGGACAAGAGACCCAGTACTTC
CSARGLVGQETQYF
>TRBV24-1|TRBD1|TRBJ2-7|many
TGTGCCACCAGTGCGGGACAGGGCTACGAGCAGTACTTC
CATSAGQGYEQYF
>TRBV30|.|TRBJ2-7|.
TGTGCCTGGAGTGTACAGGGCACCGACGAGCAGTACTTC
CAWSVQGTDEQYF
>TRBV20-1|.|TRBJ2-7|.
TGCAGTGCTAGAGATCGAGGTAACCCCAGGGCAGGGCAGTACTTC
CSARDRGNPRAGQYF
>TRBV2|TRBD1|TRBJ2-1|.
TGTGCCAGCAGTGAAACAGGGGTCTTGTCGGACGAGCAGTTCTTC
CASSETGVLSDEQFF
>TRBV6-1|TRBD2|TRBJ2-1|few
TGTGCCAGCAGCTCTGGTAGACTAGCGGGCCCCTCGGAGCAGTTCTTC
CASSSGRLAGPSEQFF
>TRBV3-1|.|TRBJ2-7|many
TGTGCCAGCAGTCGTATAACAGCGATGAGCCTTCCTGACGAGCAGTACTTC
CASSRITAMSLPDEQYF
>TRBV7-8|.|TRBJ2-5|.
TGTGCCAGCAGCTGGGGGAGGGGGGGGGACCAAGAGACCCAGTACTTC
CASSWGRGGDQETQYF
>TRBV15|TRBD2|TRBJ2-7|.
TGTGCCACCAGCAGAGGACGACTAGCGGTCTCCTACGAGCAGTACTTC
CATSRGRLAVSYEQYF
>TRBV18|.|TRBJ2-2|few
TGTGCCAGCTCGCCTCCAGGTCTAACGAACACCGGGGAGCTGTTTTTT
CASSPPGLTNTGELFF
>TRBV20-1|.|TRBJ2-1|many
TGCAGTGGAACCAACCTCGGGACGGCATCTAATGAGCAGTTCTTC
CSGTNLGTASNEQFF
>TRBV6-2/TRBV6-3|.|TRBJ2-1|few
TGTGCCAGCAGTTACTCTAGGCAGGTTCGCGATACCTACAATGAGCAGTTCTTC
CASSYSRQVRDTYNEQFF
>TRBV25-1|.|TRBJ2-5|many
TGTGCCAGCAGTGTCCAAGAGACCCAGTACTTC
CASSVQETQYF
>TRBV29-1|.|TRBJ1-1|many
TGCAGCGTTCCGGAGAACACTGAAGCTTTCTTT
CSVPENTEAFF
>TRBV7-9|.|TRBJ2-2|.
TGTGCCAGCAGCTGGTACGGGGAGCTGTTTTTT
CASSWYGELFF
>TRBV11-2|.|TRBJ2-5|few
TGTGCCAGCAGCTGGGGACGGCAACAAGAGACCCAGTACTTC
CASSWGRQQETQYF
>TRBV6-1|TRBD2|TRBJ2-2|.
TGTGCCAGCATGGGCGGGAGGGCGGCCACCGGGGAGCTGTTTTTT
CASMGGRAATGELFF
>TRBV27|TRBD2|TRBJ2-1|few
TGTGCCAGCAGTATCAGAGCGGGGTACAATGAGCAGTTCTTC
CASSIRAGYNEQFF
>TRBV2|.|TRBJ1-1|.
TGTGCCAGCCGGGGCGCTGAAGCTTTCTTT
CASRGAEAFF
>TRBV6-1|.|TRBJ2-2|many
TGTGCCAGCAGCCAACACAGCAACACCGGGGAGCTGTTTTTT
CASSQHSNTGELFF
>TRBV5-1|.|TRBJ2-1|many
TGCGCCAGCAGGGCGGGGCCCTACAATGAGCAGTTCTTC
CASRAGPYNEQFF
>TRBV7-2|.|TRBJ2-7|.
TGTGCCAGCAGCGGTAGCGTAAGCTCCTACGAGCAGTACTTC
CASSGSVSSYEQYF
>TRBV11-2|.|TRBJ2-6|.
TGTGCCAGCAGCGTGCGGGGGCTGGGGGCCAACGTCCTGACTTTC
CASSVRGLGANVLTF
>TRBV6-2/TRBV6-3|.|TRBJ2-7|few
TGTGCCAGCAGTTACAGGTGGCGGAACTCCTACGAGCAGTACTTC
CASSYRWRNSYEQYF
>TRBV28|.|TRBJ2-3|few
TGTGCCAGCAGTCCCTTCGCCGAGGAGACAGATACGCAGTATTTT
CASSPFAEETDTQYF
>TRBV20-1|.|TRBJ1-1|.
TGCACAGCCGGAGGGGAGCTGAACACTGAAGCTTTCTTT
CTAGGELNTEAFF
>TRBV5-5|.|TRBJ1-2|.
TGTGCCAGCCATAACAGGGAGGACTATGGCTACACCTTC
CASHNREDYGYTF
>TRBV24-1|.|TRBJ2-7|.
TGTGCCACCAGTGGGGGGTCGGTTGGCAACGAGCAGTACTTC
CATSGGSVGNEQYF
>TRBV12-3/TRBV12-4|TRBD2|TRBJ2-3|many
TGTGCCAGCAGACAAGTCTCGGGACTAGCGGGGGGGACCAGCACAGATACGCAGTATTTT
CASRQVSGLAGGTSTDTQYF
>TRBV20-1|TRBD2|TRBJ2-7|few
TGCAGTGCAAGGGGACTAGCGGAGATTTCCTACGAGCAGTACTTC
CSARGLAEISYEQYF
>TRBV7-2|TRBD1|TRBJ2-7|.
TGTGCCAGCAGCCTCCCCGACAGGGTATATACCTACGAGCAGTACTTC
CASSLPDRVYTYEQYF
>TRBV28|.|TRBJ2-1|many
TGTGCCAGCAGTTTAAGGGTCGCAGAGCAGTTCTTC
CASSLRVAEQFF
>TRBV20-1|TRBD2|TRBJ2-1|few
TGCAGTGCGCCTGGGACTAGCGGGAGGGTGTGGGGAAGGAATGAGCAGTTCTTC
CSAPGTSGRVWGRNEQFF
>TRBV2|TRBD2|TRBJ2-2|.
TGTGCCAGCAGTGAAGGCTTGGGGGAGGGCCCAACCGGGGAGCTGTTTTTT
CASSEGLGEGPTGELFF
>TRBV28|TRBD2|TRBJ2-7|.
TGTGCCAGCAGAACCGGGACTAGCGGGAGCTCCTACGAGCAGTACTTC
CASRTGTSGSSYEQYF
>TRBV6-5|.|TRBJ1-2|.
TGTGCCAGCAGTTACGGGCGGTCTAACTATGGCTACACCTTC
CASSYGRSNYGYTF
>TRBV4-1|.|TRBJ1-2|many
TGCGCCAGCAGCCAAGAGACGGACGGATACTATGGCTACACCTTC
CASSQETDGYYGYTF
>TRBV20-1|.|TRBJ2-4|few
TGCAGTGCTTGGGACATCGGGCTAGCCAAAAACATTCAGTACTTC
CSAWDIGLAKNIQYF
>TRBV27|TRBD1|TRBJ2-7|few
TGTGCCAGCAGTTCGATGTCAGGGGGTTCACGGACCTACGAGCAGTACTTC
CASSSMSGGSRTYEQYF
>TRBV4-2|TRBD1|TRBJ1-5|many
TGTGCCAGCAGCCAGGATAGAACGACAGGGGGAGGACAGCCCCAGCATTTT
CASSQDRTTGGGQPQHF
>TRBV28|.|TRBJ2-7|few
TGTGCCAGCAGCCTCCCGGACACCTCCTACGAGCAGTACTTC
CASSLPDTSYEQYF